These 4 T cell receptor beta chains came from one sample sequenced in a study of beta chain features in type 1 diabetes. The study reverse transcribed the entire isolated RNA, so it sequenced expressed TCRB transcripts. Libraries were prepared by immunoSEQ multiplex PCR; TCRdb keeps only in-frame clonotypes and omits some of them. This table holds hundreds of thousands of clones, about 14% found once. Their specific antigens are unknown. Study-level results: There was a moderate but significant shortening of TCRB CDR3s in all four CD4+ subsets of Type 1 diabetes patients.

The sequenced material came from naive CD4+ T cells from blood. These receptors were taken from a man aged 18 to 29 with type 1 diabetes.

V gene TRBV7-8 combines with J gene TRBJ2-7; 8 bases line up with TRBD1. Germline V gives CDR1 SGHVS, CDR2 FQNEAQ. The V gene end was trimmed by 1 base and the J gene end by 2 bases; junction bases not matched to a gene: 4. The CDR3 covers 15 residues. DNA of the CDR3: TGTGCCAGCAGCTTAGTTGGACAGGGAACCTACGAGCAGTACTTC. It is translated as CASSLVGQGTYEQYF.

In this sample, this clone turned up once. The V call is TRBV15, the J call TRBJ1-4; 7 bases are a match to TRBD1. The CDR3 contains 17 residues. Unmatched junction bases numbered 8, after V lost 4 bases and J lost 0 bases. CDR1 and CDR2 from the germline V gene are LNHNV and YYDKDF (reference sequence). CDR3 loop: CATSTGDGQATNEKLFF. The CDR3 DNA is TGTGCCACCAGCACAGGGGATGGACAGGCAACTAATGAAAAACTGTTTTTT.

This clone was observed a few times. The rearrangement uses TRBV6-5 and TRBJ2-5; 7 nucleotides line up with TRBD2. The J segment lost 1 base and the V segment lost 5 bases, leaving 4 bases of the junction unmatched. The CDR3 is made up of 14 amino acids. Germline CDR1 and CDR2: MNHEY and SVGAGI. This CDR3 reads CASSQAGTQETQYF. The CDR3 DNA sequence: TGTGCCAGCAGTCAAGCGGGGACCCAAGAGACCCAGTACTTC.

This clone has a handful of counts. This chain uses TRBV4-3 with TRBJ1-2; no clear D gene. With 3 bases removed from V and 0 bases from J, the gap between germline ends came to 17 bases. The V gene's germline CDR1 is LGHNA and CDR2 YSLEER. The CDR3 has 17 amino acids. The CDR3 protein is CASSHAISGGSNYGYTF. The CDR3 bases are TGCGCCAGCAGCCACGCTATCTCCGGAGGCTCTAACTATGGCTACACCTTC.